This T cell receptor (beta chain) comes out of a study of shared clonotypes between healthy human individuals. For the study at large: Every donor yielded three CD4 naive, three CD4 memory, two CD8 naive and one CD8 memory plate.

A word on this clone: Its antigen is still unknown.

The method was immunoSEQ multiplex PCR; TCRdb's version includes in-frame clones alone and lacks a portion of them. The sample gives 2 million to 2.5 million clones, approximately 94% of which show up once; roughly 0.13% is in the top ten. Findings and caveats of the study: Investigators collected only blood, and repertoires in tissues likely differ. Generation of non-shared clonotypes was less probable than generation of clonotypes shared by all four donors. The sharing of about 5% of naive CD4 clonotypes was seen across a few donors.

The V gene lost 1 base and the J gene lost 7 bases, with 14 bases spanning the gap. The V gene's germline CDR1 is SGHTA and CDR2 FQGNSA. CDR3 length: 15 residues. Source material: naive CD4+ T cells sorted from blood. Described subset: CD45RA+ positively selected. The chain couples TRBV7-2 to TRBJ2-1, with D perhaps matching TRBD1 (6 bases). The TCR originated in a man younger than 30 in good health. For the CDR3, the DNA is TGTGCCAGCAGCTTAGTACAGGGTCGGGTGAATGAGCAGTTCTTC. Amino acid sequence: CASSLVQGRVNEQFF.